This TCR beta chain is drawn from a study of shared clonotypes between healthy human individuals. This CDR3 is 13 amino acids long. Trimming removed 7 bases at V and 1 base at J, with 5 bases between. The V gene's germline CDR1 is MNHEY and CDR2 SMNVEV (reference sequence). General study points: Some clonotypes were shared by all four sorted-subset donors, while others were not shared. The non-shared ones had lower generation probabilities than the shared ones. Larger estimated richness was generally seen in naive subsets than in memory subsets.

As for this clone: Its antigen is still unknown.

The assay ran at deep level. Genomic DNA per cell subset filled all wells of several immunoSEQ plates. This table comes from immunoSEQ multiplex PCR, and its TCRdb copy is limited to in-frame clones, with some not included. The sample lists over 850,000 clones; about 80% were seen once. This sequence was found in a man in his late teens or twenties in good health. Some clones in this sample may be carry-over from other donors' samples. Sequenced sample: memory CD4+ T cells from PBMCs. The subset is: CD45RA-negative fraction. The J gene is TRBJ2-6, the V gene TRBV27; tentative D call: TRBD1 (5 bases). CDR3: CASTGSGANVLTF. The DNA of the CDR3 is TGTGCCAGCACAGGGTCTGGGGCCAACGTCCTGACTTTC.